The next 11 T cell receptor beta chains were all read from a single sample in a study of Graves' ophthalmopathy and Graves' hyperthyroidism. The authors amplified TCR beta CDR3 regions, and they did so from RNA transcripts for repertoire sequencing. HTBI primers were used in a first-round RT-PCR, which preceded a second-round multiplex PCR. Via MiXCR, TCRdb re-called the multiplex PCR reads, giving one row per CDR3 protein. The sample contains around 660,000 distinct CDR3 sequences, roughly 39% of which appear only once. The sample comprised peripheral blood. These receptors all come from an adult man with Graves' ophthalmopathy.

Details on this clonotype: A much larger clone differs by one base, so this may be a read error. This chain joins TRBV7-2 and TRBJ1-5; D gene unclear. The CDR3 is 13 residues long. CDR1 SGHTA and CDR2 FQGNSA come from the germline V gene. The CDR3 loop reads CACSLLGDQPQHF. The CDR3 DNA sequence: TGTGCCTGCAGCTTATTGGGCGATCAGCCCCAGCATTTT.

Ten or more counts support this clonotype. This chain uses TRBV12-3 or TRBV12-4 with TRBJ1-3; TRBD1 matches 8 bases. This CDR3 contains 14 residues. V trimming: 3 bases; J trimming: 4 bases; junction bases outside the gene matches: 2. The CDR3 sequence: CASSFRGQGNTIYF. The CDR3 DNA follows: TGTGCCAGCAGTTTCAGGGGGCAAGGAAACACCATATATTTT.

Remarks on this clonotype: A single base separates this from a much larger clone, so it may be a read error. The chain uses TRBV13 and TRBJ1-2; D gene uncertain. The CDR3 runs 14 residues. Trimming cost V 3 bases and J 2 bases, with 10 bases left between them. CDR1 is PRHDT and CDR2 is FYEKMQ in the germline V gene (reference sequence). CDR3 region: CASSFLLENYGYTF. CDR3 DNA: TGTGCCAGCAGCTTTTTACTGGAAAACTATGGCTACACCTTC.

In its sample, this clonotype was seen many times. The chain joins TRBV7-6 to TRBJ1-6, with 9 bases aligning to TRBD1. After removal of 5 bases from V and 6 bases from J, the junction contained 8 bases not matched to a gene. Germline V gene lookup returns CDR1 SGHVS and CDR2 FNYEAQ. This CDR3 spans 16 amino acids. The CDR3 region has the DNA TGTGCCAGCAGCCCCTCACAGGGGGCCACTAATTCACCCCTCCACTTT. Protein product: CASSPSQGATNSPLHF.

This clonotype was observed a handful of times. V gene TRBV4-3 combines with J gene TRBJ1-1; D remains ambiguous. Germline CDR1 LGHNA, CDR2 YSLEER. The CDR3 spans 14 residues. The ends were cut back, 1 base at V and 1 base at J, with 7 bases in the middle. This CDR3 is CASSQGLQNTEAFF. CDR3 bases: TGCGCCAGCAGCCAAGGGTTACAGAACACTGAAGCTTTCTTT.

The chain combines TRBV24-1 with TRBJ2-3; TRBD2 is a possible D gene (6 bases). Trimming took 11 bases from V and 3 from J, leaving 11 bases between them. Germline V gene lookup returns CDR1 KGHDR and CDR2 SFDVKD. CDR3 size: 12 residues. CDR3 DNA sequence: TGTGCCATAGGGACTTCAACAGATACGCAGTATTTT. It is translated as CAIGTSTDTQYF.

This clonotype appeared many times. The genes are TRBV6-1 and TRBJ1-2, with a weak D call TRBD1 (6 bases). This CDR3 comprises 12 residues. Germline values: CDR1 MNHNS, CDR2 SASEGT. V was trimmed by 7 bases and J by 3 bases, leaving 9 bases between them. CDR3 in amino acids: CASNGQYYGYTF. As DNA, the CDR3 is TGTGCCAGCAACGGACAGTACTATGGCTACACCTTC.

V gene TRBV7-8 combines with J gene TRBJ2-2, with 8 bases lining up with TRBD2. Germline lookup yields CDR1 SGHVS and CDR2 FQNEAQ. The V segment lost 0 bases and the J segment 7 bases; nucleotides outside the gene matches: 4. The CDR3 is 15 residues long. The CDR3 loop reads CASSLAGGRYGELFF. As DNA, the CDR3 is TGTGCCAGCAGCTTAGCGGGCGGGAGGTACGGGGAGCTGTTTTTT.

This clonotype came up many times. This chain connects TRBV5-6 to TRBJ1-1, with 7 bases lining up with TRBD1. The CDR3 has 13 amino acids. Trimming took 4 bases from V and 5 from J; bases not matched to a gene: 5. CDR1 and CDR2 from the germline V gene are SGHDT and YYEEEE. The DNA of the CDR3 is TGTGCCAGCAGCAGGACAGGTTGGACTGAAGCTTTCTTT. This gives the protein CASSRTGWTEAFF.

This clonotype showed up just a few times. The chain uses TRBV19 and TRBJ2-5; 7 nucleotides agree with TRBD1. V lost 5 bases to trimming and J lost 5 bases; unmatched junction nucleotides: 5. The CDR3 is 13 amino acids. Germline-derived CDR1 and CDR2 are LNHDA and SQIVND (reference sequence). The CDR3 loop reads CASSQQGSETQYF. The CDR3 region has the DNA TGTGCCAGTAGTCAACAGGGGTCGGAGACCCAGTACTTC.

This clonotype was detected many times. V gene TRBV25-1 combines with J gene TRBJ1-1; TRBD1 matches 10 bases. Germline-derived CDR1 and CDR2 are MGHDK and SYGVNS. Unmatched junction bases numbered 5, after V lost 3 bases and J lost 1 base. This CDR3 has 16 amino acids. CDR3 DNA sequence: TGTGCCAGCAGTGACCGGGACAGGGGAGAGAACACTGAAGCTTTCTTT. Translation gives CASSDRDRGENTEAFF.